The T cell receptor (beta chain) under discussion was sequenced for a study of T cells after yellow fever vaccination. Broader study findings: The booster saw the reappearance of most primary-vaccination clones (roughly 95% CD4, about 85% CD8). Of the clonotypes, a small share occurred in both CD4 and CD8 compartments. The secondary response was weaker, and its peak arrived faster, on day 5 versus 15.

Researchers made TCR cDNA using 5'RACE template switching, and this step added a universal primer site and UMIs. TCRdb reprocessed the 5' RACE reads with MiXCR, giving one entry per CDR3 protein. The repertoire consists of a few hundred thousand distinct CDR3 sequences, with about 5.2% occurring once and the leading ten covering less than 3.5%. This clonotype was observed a few times. Its antigen is unidentified. This CDR3 comprises 15 residues. CDR1 and CDR2 from the germline V gene are SEHNR and FQNEAQ (reference sequence). The V and J ends lost 3 bases and 5 bases respectively, with 13 bases between them.

This specimen was CD4+ T cells sorted from PBMCs, taken on the day of the yellow fever booster vaccination. The chain is built from TRBV7-9 and TRBJ1-4; D uncertain. This TCR came from a young man who received the YFV17D yellow fever vaccine. The CDR3 loop reads CASSLVGESNEKLFF. Written as DNA, the CDR3 is TGTGCCAGCAGCTTGGTAGGAGAGTCAAATGAAAAACTGTTTTTT.